The clone carrying this T cell receptor beta chain was detected once. The source of the sample is a study of technical replicates of blood from a few donors. Here immunoSEQ multiplex PCR was the method, and the copy in TCRdb shows in-frame clones only, minus some. The sample contains some 67,000 clones, roughly 98% of which appear only once. This CDR3 spans 15 amino acids. The germline V gene has CDR1 MNHNS and CDR2 SASEGT. V lost 5 bases and J 4 bases, leaving 17 bases between the germline ends. The clonotype comes from a human donor in good health. The sample taken for sequencing was T cells isolated from PBMCs. The V and J genes are TRBV6-1 and TRBJ1-2; weak D call: TRBD1 (6 bases). This CDR3 is CASSPGQSNSYGYTF. The CDR3 nucleotides read TGTGCCAGCAGTCCCGGACAGAGCAACAGCTATGGCTACACCTTC.